These 32 T cell receptor beta chains originate from one sample sequenced in a study of shared clonotypes between healthy human individuals. The data were produced by immunoSEQ multiplex PCR, yet TCRdb's version contains in-frame clones alone and is incomplete. The sample holds some 2.1 million clones, 90% to 95% seen once. The sequenced material came from naive CD4+ T cells sorted from blood. Regarding subset: CD45RA+ positively selected. These receptors were taken from a man between 18 and 35 years old in good health.

The genes are TRBV5-1 and TRBJ2-1; TRBD2 matches 8 bases. Losses at the gene ends were 6 bases for V and 5 bases for J; bases not matched to a gene: 10. The length of the CDR3 is 15 residues. Germline values: CDR1 SGHRS, CDR2 YFSETQ. Here the CDR3 DNA reads TGCGCCAGCACCCGGGGGGGTGCTGGGAACAATGAGCAGTTCTTC. Protein: CASTRGGAGNNEQFF.

To note about this clone: Other nucleotide sequences from this sample produce the same CDR3. The V call is TRBV5-1, the J call TRBJ2-5; TRBD2 is a possible D gene (5 bases). The length of the CDR3 is 14 residues. From germline, CDR1 is SGHRS and CDR2 YFSETQ. Between the trimmed V and J ends, which lost 0 bases and 4 bases, there was a span of 10 bases. CDR3 sequence (DNA): TGCGCCAGCAGCTTGGGGCCCGGAGGAGAGACCCAGTACTTC. This translates into CASSLGPGGETQYF.

The chain recombines TRBV18 with TRBJ1-2, with D perhaps matching TRBD1 (6 bases). The CDR3 has 13 residues. V was shortened by 4 bases and J by 5 bases, with 11 bases between the two germline ends. Germline-derived CDR1 and CDR2 are KGHSH and LQKENI. This CDR3 reads CASSRDNSYGYTF. In DNA, the CDR3 is TGTGCCAGCTCACGGGACAATTCTTATGGCTACACCTTC.

V and J are TRBV28 and TRBJ2-5; the D call may be TRBD1 or TRBD2 (7 bases each). V lost 4 bases and J lost 4, with 16 bases in between. The CDR3 has 15 amino acids. From germline, CDR1 is MDHEN and CDR2 SYDVKM. As DNA, the CDR3 is TGTGCCAGCAGTTCGCAGGGGGGGGAGGCAGAGACCCAGTACTTC. Its protein is CASSSQGGEAETQYF.

In regard to this clone: At the DNA level, this CDR3 is encoded by other sequences in the same sample as well. J is TRBJ2-7 and V is TRBV5-1, with TRBD2 matching 11 bases. The CDR3 has 14 amino acids. Germline V CDR1 and CDR2: SGHRS, YFSETQ. V was clipped by 1 base and J by 4 bases; unmatched bases: 1. The CDR3 nucleotides read TGCGCCAGCAGCTTGTCTAGCGGGGGGTACGAGCAGTACTTC. Protein: CASSLSSGGYEQYF. Together with reference TRBV5-1 and TRBJ2-7, the CDR3 gives the full variable domain: KAGVTQTPRYLIKTRGQQVTLSCSPISGHRSVSWYQQTPGQGLQFLFEYFSETQRNKGNFPGRFSGRQFSNSRSEMNVSTLELGDSALYLCASSLSSGGYEQYFGPGTRLTVT.

This clone was detected a few times. The CDR3 sequence: CAWSGDRGRVGNTIYF. The CDR3 DNA follows: TGTGCCTGGAGTGGGGACAGGGGGCGCGTTGGAAACACCATATATTTT. V usage is TRBV30 and J usage is TRBJ1-3; 12 nucleotides agree with TRBD1. This CDR3 contains 16 residues. The V gene's germline CDR1 is GTSNPN and CDR2 SVGIG (reference sequence). Germline trimming cut 1 base from V and 3 bases from J; bases unmatched to any gene: 4.

This clone showed up just once. The chain links TRBV6-1 to TRBJ1-3, with 7 bases aligning to TRBD1. J lost 4 bases, V lost 9 bases, and 6 bases had no gene match. Germline assignment: CDR1 MNHNS and CDR2 SASEGT. The CDR3 totals 13 residues. CDR3 region: CARATGLGNTIYF. CDR3 DNA sequence: TGTGCCAGAGCGACAGGGTTAGGAAACACCATATATTTT.

On this clone itself: Different DNA sequences within this sample yield the same CDR3. This sequence joins TRBV20-1 and TRBJ2-7; D may be TRBD1 (6 bases). The ends were cut back, 4 bases at V and 7 bases at J, with 11 bases in the middle. From germline, CDR1 is DFQATT and CDR2 SNEGSKA (reference sequence). CDR3 length: 11 residues. CDR3 in amino acids: CSATQGTEQYF. CDR3 in DNA: TGCAGTGCTACCCAGGGGACAGAGCAGTACTTC.

The chain carries TRBV7-3 and TRBJ1-5, with D hard to call. CDR3 length: 15 amino acids. Per the germline V gene, CDR1 is SGHTA and CDR2 is FQGTGA. V dropped 1 base and J dropped 2 bases, with 9 bases sitting between them. In DNA, the CDR3 is TGTGCCAGCAGCTTAAGGGGTATGGGCAATCAGCCCCAGCATTTT. Translated, it gives CASSLRGMGNQPQHF.

The rearrangement links TRBV11-2 to TRBJ2-1; 7 nucleotides match TRBD2. J lost 0 bases, V lost 6 bases, and 5 bases had no gene match. The CDR3 consists of 15 residues. From germline, CDR1 is SGHAT and CDR2 FQNNGV. Here the CDR3 DNA reads TGTGCCAGCAGTACTAGCGTTAGCTCCTACAATGAGCAGTTCTTC. Translation gives CASSTSVSSYNEQFF.

The V call is TRBV19, the J call TRBJ2-7, with TRBD2 matching 8 bases. Germline V gene lookup returns CDR1 LNHDA and CDR2 SQIVND (reference sequence). V gave up 8 bases and J gave up 3 bases; unmatched junction bases: 3. The CDR3 is made up of 12 amino acids. The CDR3 DNA is TGTGCCAGTCAAGCGGGGGTCTACGAGCAGTACTTC. Amino acids: CASQAGVYEQYF.

This chain links TRBV9 with TRBJ2-3; D not resolved. Trimming shortened V by 1 base and J by 6 bases, and 9 bases separated the two germline ends. In germline, CDR1 is SGDLS, CDR2 YYNGEE. The CDR3 extends over 13 amino acids. In DNA, the CDR3 is TGTGCCAGCAGCGTATCTAGGGCCGATACGCAGTATTTT. Translation: CASSVSRADTQYF.

The V call is TRBV20-1, the J call TRBJ1-1; D is ambiguous. Trimming took off 3 bases at V and 5 bases at J, with 4 bases between the two ends. The germline V gene has CDR1 DFQATT and CDR2 SNEGSKA (reference sequence). This CDR3 has 10 residues. The CDR3 protein is CSASPTEAFF. The CDR3 bases are TGCAGTGCTAGTCCAACTGAAGCTTTCTTT.

This clone was counted once. The V and J genes are TRBV6-1 and TRBJ2-7, with a possible D match to TRBD1 (7 bases). The germline gives CDR1 MNHNS, CDR2 SASEGT. Trimming removed 6 bases from V and 2 bases from J, with 14 bases in between. The CDR3 extends over 14 amino acids. Here the CDR3 DNA reads TGTGCCAGCAGATCCAGGGGGGCGCCCTACGAGCAGTACTTC. Translated, it gives CASRSRGAPYEQYF.

This chain joins TRBV2 and TRBJ1-6; D perhaps matches TRBD1 (6 bases). The V gene's germline CDR1 is SNHLY and CDR2 FYNNEI. V shed 4 bases and J shed 6 bases, with 19 bases lying between them. This CDR3 is built from 17 residues. CDR3 in amino acids: CASSVVVQGIRNSPLHF. Written as DNA, the CDR3 is TGTGCCAGCAGTGTGGTAGTACAGGGAATACGTAATTCACCCCTCCACTTT.

The V gene is TRBV7-2, the J gene TRBJ2-5; perhaps D is TRBD1 or TRBD2 (7 bases each). CDR1 and CDR2 from the germline V gene are SGHTA and FQGNSA. Trimming pared 5 bases from V and 4 bases from J, leaving 14 bases between. The CDR3 has 14 amino acids. CDR3 coding DNA: TGTGCCAGCAGCGGCAGGGGGAGGGGAGAGACCCAGTACTTC. Translating it yields CASSGRGRGETQYF.

The rearrangement uses TRBV5-4 and TRBJ2-7; 9 bases are shared with TRBD1. Germline CDR1 reads SGHNT; CDR2 reads YYREEE (reference sequence). This CDR3 has 15 residues. With V trimmed by 2 bases and J by 3 bases, 6 bases remained unmatched. CDR3 nucleotide sequence: TGTGCCAGCAGCTTAACGGGACAGGGTAGCTACGAGCAGTACTTC. It yields the protein CASSLTGQGSYEQYF.

CDR3 region: CATMRGRGEKLFF. CDR3 sequence (DNA): TGTGCCACCATGAGGGGGCGGGGTGAAAAACTGTTTTTT. V usage is TRBV15 and J usage is TRBJ1-4; 7 bases match TRBD1. The V gene end was trimmed by 7 bases and the J gene end by 7 bases; junction bases not matched to a gene: 6. CDR3 length equals 13 residues. Germline lookup yields CDR1 LNHNV and CDR2 YYDKDF (reference sequence).

This clone was seen more than once but under ten times. The J gene is TRBJ1-5, the V gene TRBV7-9; TRBD1 agrees at 8 bases. Germline V gives CDR1 SEHNR, CDR2 FQNEAQ (reference sequence). The CDR3 contains 14 residues. V lost 4 bases and J lost 4; bases outside the gene matches: 3. This chain's CDR3 is CASSWTGSNQPQHF. In DNA form, the CDR3 reads TGTGCCAGCAGCTGGACAGGGTCGAATCAGCCCCAGCATTTT. Full variable domain (remainder filled in from reference TRBV7-9 and TRBJ1-5): DTGVSQNPRHKITKRGQNVTFRCDPISEHNRLYWYRQTLGQGPEFLTYFQNEAQLEKSRLLSDRFSAERPKGSFSTLEIQRTEQGDSAMYLCASSWTGSNQPQHFGDGTRLSIL.

The chain uses TRBV5-1 and TRBJ1-2; 9 bases align to TRBD1. V gave up 6 bases and J gave up 6 bases; unmatched junction bases: 9. Per germline, CDR1 SGHRS and CDR2 YFSETQ. This CDR3 is built from 14 residues. CDR3 region: CASTLGDRVNGYTF. CDR3 nucleotide sequence: TGCGCCAGCACCCTGGGGGACAGGGTCAATGGCTACACCTTC. Supplemented by reference TRBV5-1 and TRBJ1-2, the full variable domain reads KAGVTQTPRYLIKTRGQQVTLSCSPISGHRSVSWYQQTPGQGLQFLFEYFSETQRNKGNFPGRFSGRQFSNSRSEMNVSTLELGDSALYLCASTLGDRVNGYTFGSGTRLTVV.

This clone came up once. The chain couples TRBV19 to TRBJ1-5; D is unresolved. V lost 4 bases, J lost 0 bases, and 7 bases lay in between. The CDR3 loop spans 14 amino acids. CDR1 LNHDA and CDR2 SQIVND come from the germline V gene (reference sequence). The CDR3 protein is CASSTDGSNQPQHF. The DNA of the CDR3 is TGTGCCAGTAGTACTGACGGTAGCAATCAGCCCCAGCATTTT.

V gene TRBV28 combines with J gene TRBJ1-5, with D perhaps matching TRBD1 (5 bases). The germline V gene encodes CDR1 MDHEN and CDR2 SYDVKM. The germline V and J ends were trimmed by 5 bases and 0 bases, with 11 bases remaining between them. CDR3 length equals 15 residues. The CDR3 DNA is TGTGCCAGCAGTCCCCTCGGGGGTAGCAATCAGCCCCAGCATTTT. It is translated as CASSPLGGSNQPQHF.

This clone was recorded only once. This chain connects TRBV7-6 to TRBJ2-1; D is ambiguous. The germline CDR1 and CDR2 sequences are SGHVS and FNYEAQ. Trimming took 1 base from V and 8 from J, leaving 6 bases between them. This CDR3 has 12 residues. CDR3 nucleotides: TGTGCCAGCAGCTTAGATAACTATGAGCAGTTCTTC. This sequence encodes CASSLDNYEQFF.

In this sample, this clone turned up once. The chain couples TRBV20-1 to TRBJ1-1; D uncertain. The germline V gene encodes CDR1 DFQATT and CDR2 SNEGSKA (reference sequence). The CDR3 covers 11 residues. The germline V and J ends were trimmed by 6 bases and 11 bases, with 16 bases remaining between them. CDR3 residues: CSAVVGIWAFF. In DNA form, the CDR3 reads TGCAGTGCCGTAGTTGGGATCTGGGCTTTCTTT.

The chain links TRBV2 to TRBJ2-7, with TRBD1 as a possible D gene (5 bases). CDR3 length equals 13 residues. Germline loops: CDR1 SNHLY, CDR2 FYNNEI. Trimming pared 5 bases from V and 7 bases from J, leaving 15 bases between. CDR3: CASSSRELQEQYF. Here the CDR3 DNA reads TGTGCCAGCAGTAGCAGGGAACTGCAGGAGCAGTACTTC.

The chain's CDR3 is CAISETGNTDTQYF. The CDR3 bases are TGTGCCATCAGTGAGACAGGGAACACAGATACGCAGTATTTT. The genes are TRBV10-3 and TRBJ2-3; a weak D match, TRBD1 (6 bases). V lost 2 bases and J lost 2, with 8 bases in between. The germline CDR1 and CDR2 sequences are ENHRY and SYGVKD. This CDR3 is built from 14 residues.

This clone appeared a single time. Other DNA sequences in this specimen translate into the identical CDR3. The gene calls are TRBV5-1 and TRBJ2-5; a weak D match, TRBD2 (5 bases). Trimming left V 2 bases short and J 2 bases short, with 10 bases between. Germline loops: CDR1 SGHRS, CDR2 YFSETQ. This CDR3 region has 14 residues. The CDR3 bases are TGCGCCAGCAGCTTAGAGGGCTCTCAAGAGACCCAGTACTTC. Residues: CASSLEGSQETQYF.

The rearrangement links TRBV7-8 to TRBJ1-1; D is perhaps TRBD1 (5 bases). V lost 3 bases, J lost 2 bases, and 10 bases lay in between. CDR1 and CDR2 (germline): SGHVS, FQNEAQ. This CDR3 has 14 residues. The CDR3 DNA reads as TGTGCCAGCAGCTTTGACAGCTTTAACACTGAAGCTTTCTTT. This sequence encodes CASSFDSFNTEAFF.

In regard to this clone: Other nucleotide sequences from this sample produce the same CDR3. The chain is built from TRBV6-6 and TRBJ2-5; D call uncertain. The CDR3 loop spans 11 amino acids. CDR1 is MNHNY, CDR2 SVGAGI, per germline (reference sequence). The ends were cut back, 6 bases at V and 4 bases at J, with 6 bases in the middle. Written as DNA, the CDR3 is TGTGCCAGCAGCCCCCGAGAGACCCAGTACTTC. Residues: CASSPRETQYF.

The J gene is TRBJ2-7, the V gene TRBV5-5, with 7 nucleotides matching TRBD1. The CDR3 is 13 residues long. Germline loops: CDR1 SGHKS, CDR2 YYEKEE (reference sequence). J gave up 6 bases and V 0 bases, and 3 bases lay outside the gene matches. CDR3 loop: CASSLGQGLEQYF. DNA for the CDR3: TGTGCCAGCAGCTTGGGACAGGGTCTCGAGCAGTACTTC.

This chain joins TRBV5-1 and TRBJ2-2; TRBD2 matches at 11 bases. The CDR3 is made up of 15 amino acids. J was trimmed by 5 bases and V by 2 bases; bases with no gene match: 2. The germline V gene has CDR1 SGHRS and CDR2 YFSETQ. The CDR3 is CASSFGTSGTGELFF. The CDR3 coding sequence is TGCGCCAGCAGCTTCGGGACTAGCGGAACCGGGGAGCTGTTTTTT.

The V call is TRBV7-2, the J call TRBJ1-2; tentative D call: TRBD1 (5 bases). This CDR3 has 15 amino acids. The germline V and J ends were trimmed by 2 bases and 4 bases, with 14 bases remaining between them. Germline V gene lookup returns CDR1 SGHTA and CDR2 FQGNSA. This chain's CDR3 is CASSLNKDTGYGYTF. CDR3 coding DNA: TGTGCCAGCAGCTTAAATAAAGATACAGGCTATGGCTACACCTTC.